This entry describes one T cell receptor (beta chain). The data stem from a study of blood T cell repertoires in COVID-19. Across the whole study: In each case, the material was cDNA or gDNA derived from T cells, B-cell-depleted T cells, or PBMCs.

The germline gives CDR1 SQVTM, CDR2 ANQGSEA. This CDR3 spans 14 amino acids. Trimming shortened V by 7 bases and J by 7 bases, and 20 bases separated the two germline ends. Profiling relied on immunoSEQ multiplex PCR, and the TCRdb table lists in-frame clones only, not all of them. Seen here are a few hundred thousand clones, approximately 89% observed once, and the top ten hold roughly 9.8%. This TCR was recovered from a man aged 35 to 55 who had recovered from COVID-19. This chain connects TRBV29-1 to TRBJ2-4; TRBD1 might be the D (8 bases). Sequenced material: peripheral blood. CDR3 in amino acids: CSGYTGGGGNIQYF. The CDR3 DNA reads TGCAGCGGGTATACAGGGGGGGGCGGCAACATTCAGTACTTC.